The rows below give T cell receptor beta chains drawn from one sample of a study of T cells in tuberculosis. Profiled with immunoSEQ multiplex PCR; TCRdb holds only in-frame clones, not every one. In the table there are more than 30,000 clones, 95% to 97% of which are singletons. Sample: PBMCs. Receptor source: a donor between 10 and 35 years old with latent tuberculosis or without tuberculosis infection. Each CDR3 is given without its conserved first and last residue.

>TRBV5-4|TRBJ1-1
ASSPGQGNTEAF
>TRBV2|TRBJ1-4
ASSSQVTTNEKLF
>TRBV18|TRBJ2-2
ASSPRNTGELF
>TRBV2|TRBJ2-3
ASSEGGRGATDTQY
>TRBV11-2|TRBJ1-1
ASSFAGQGPAF
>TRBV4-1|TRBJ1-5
ASSQQPGQGFLGDQPQH
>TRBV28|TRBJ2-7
ASHKPDRSSYEQY
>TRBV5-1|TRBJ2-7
ASSGDRGHEQY
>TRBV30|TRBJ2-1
AWTPGVVHEQF
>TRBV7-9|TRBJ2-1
ASKPGTSGNNEQF
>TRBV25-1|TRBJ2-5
ASSEPGQLEKTQY
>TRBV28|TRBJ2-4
ASPQASKNIQY
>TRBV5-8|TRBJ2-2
ASSLVQGVATGELF
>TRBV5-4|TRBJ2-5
ASSLRSGAGVGETQY
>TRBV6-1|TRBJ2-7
ASCTGDSYEQY
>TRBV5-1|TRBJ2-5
ASSQGTGEAQY
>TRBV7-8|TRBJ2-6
ASSLSQSGANVLT
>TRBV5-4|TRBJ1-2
ASSFGGQGKSYGYT
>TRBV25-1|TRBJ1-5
ASSEGDRGNQPQH
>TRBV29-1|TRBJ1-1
SVEDMGGASVAF
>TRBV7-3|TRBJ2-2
ASSFSGANTGELF
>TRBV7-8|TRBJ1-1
ASSRDRNTEAF
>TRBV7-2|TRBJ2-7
ASSATSGRVYEQY
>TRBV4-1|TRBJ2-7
ASSHGLAGLLTYEQY
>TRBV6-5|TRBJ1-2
ASRTGGKGGYT
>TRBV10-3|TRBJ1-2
AISVGRRDRGHYGYT
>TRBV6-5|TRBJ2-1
ASSPRSGVYNEQF
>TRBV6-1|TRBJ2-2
ASRAPGQRYGELF
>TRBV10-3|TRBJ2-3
ASKRTSGGTDTQY
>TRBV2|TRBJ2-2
ASSEALPGLGSGGELF
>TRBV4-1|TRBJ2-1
ASSHRLADSYNEQF
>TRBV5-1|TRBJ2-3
ASRGRAEADTQY
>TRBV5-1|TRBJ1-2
ASSPGHKTARSKSGYT
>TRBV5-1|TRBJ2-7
ASKAGEYEQY
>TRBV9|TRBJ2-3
ASSAGLAGGPILY
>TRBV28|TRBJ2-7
ANREGGGEQY
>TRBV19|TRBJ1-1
ASSIPGGIAEAF
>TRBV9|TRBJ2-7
ASSVDPGVKSEQY
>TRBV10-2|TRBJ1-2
ASSESSAPARNGYT
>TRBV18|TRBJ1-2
ASSPDRGPNYGYT
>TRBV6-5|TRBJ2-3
ASSSVLDRSDTQY
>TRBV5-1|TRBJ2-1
ASSFGGDSYNEQF
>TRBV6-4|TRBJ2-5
ASSTLFGQGFVETQY
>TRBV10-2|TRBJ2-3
ASSESSGSFPDTQY
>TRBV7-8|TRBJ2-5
ASSLFPRGQETQY
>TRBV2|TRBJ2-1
ANLQGIGYNEQF
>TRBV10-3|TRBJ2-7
AIRRTGSSYEQY
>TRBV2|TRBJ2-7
ASSEARTGGVEQY
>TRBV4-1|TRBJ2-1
ASSQGLDSYNEQF
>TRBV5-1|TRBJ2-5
ASSLGQGAGETQY